This TCR beta chain was retrieved from a study of blood T cell repertoires in COVID-19. The V and J ends lost 2 bases and 2 bases, in that order; junction bases with no gene match: 5. Germline V lookup: CDR1 SEHNR, CDR2 FQNEAQ (reference sequence). The CDR3 spans 15 residues. This clone was detected only once. Generated by immunoSEQ multiplex PCR, the TCRdb table keeps only in-frame clones and is missing some. Of approximately 90,000 clones listed, roughly 77% are singletons. The TCR sequence derives from a human donor in a cohort sampled during active COVID-19. The genes are TRBV7-9 and TRBJ2-5, with 7 bases that match TRBD1. Sequencing was done on a sample of peripheral blood. The CDR3 sequence: CASSLSTGTQETQYF. CDR3 DNA sequence: TGTGCCAGCAGCTTATCGACAGGGACACAAGAGACCCAGTACTTC.